The 28 T cell receptor beta chains presented below share a single source sample, sequenced in a study of graft-versus-host responses after intestinal transplantation. Clones were read by immunoSEQ multiplex PCR, and TCRdb kept only the in-frame ones, dropping some. The table has 50,000 to 75,000 clones, 94% seen once; the top ten hold about 0.38%. Their antigen targets remain unknown. This sample comprised unstimulated CD4+ T cells sorted from spleen or lymph node cells, obtained before transplant. These receptors originate from a human donor who was the organ donor for an intestinal transplant.

This sequence joins TRBV18 and TRBJ2-5; either TRBD1 or TRBD2 may fit D (5 bases each). Germline CDR1 is KGHSH and CDR2 is LQKENI. The V end was cut by 2 bases, the J end by 3 bases, with 7 bases between. The length of the CDR3 is 13 residues. The CDR3, as DNA: TGTGCCAGCTCACCAGGGGGAAAAGAGACCCAGTACTTC. Translating it yields CASSPGGKETQYF.

The chain has TRBV7-9 and TRBJ1-2, with a tentative D call TRBD1 (6 bases). Germline CDR1 SEHNR, CDR2 FQNEAQ (reference sequence). The ends were cut back, 5 bases at V and 6 bases at J, with 13 bases in the middle. This CDR3 region has 13 residues. CDR3 protein: CASSNIQGDGYTF. CDR3 bases: TGTGCCAGCAGCAATATACAGGGAGATGGCTACACCTTC. Using reference TRBV7-9 and TRBJ1-2 for the parts outside the CDR3, the full variable domain is DTGVSQNPRHKITKRGQNVTFRCDPISEHNRLYWYRQTLGQGPEFLTYFQNEAQLEKSRLLSDRFSAERPKGSFSTLEIQRTEQGDSAMYLCASSNIQGDGYTFGSGTRLTVV.

The chain couples TRBV2 to TRBJ2-2, with TRBD2 matching 9 bases. Germline CDR1 SNHLY, CDR2 FYNNEI. The V segment lost 4 bases and the J segment 9 bases; nucleotides outside the gene matches: 3. The CDR3 sequence is 13 residues long. The DNA for the CDR3 is TGTGCCAGCAGTGTAGCGGGGGTCTGGGAGCTGTTTTTT. This sequence encodes CASSVAGVWELFF.

The rearrangement uses TRBV21-1 and TRBJ2-3; the table's TRBD1 call for D was not verified on the DNA. TRBV21-1 is a listed pseudogene. The CDR3 runs 17 residues. The CDR3 loop is CASSKALQGGSTDTQYF. The DNA of the CDR3 is TGTGCCAGCAGCAAAGCGCTCCAGGGTGGAAGCACAGATACGCAGTATTTT.

The chain recombines TRBV7-3 with TRBJ2-1; no definite D call. The V gene's germline CDR1 is SGHTA and CDR2 FQGTGA. Trimming removed 2 bases at V and 4 bases at J, with 9 bases between. CDR3 length: 14 amino acids. CDR3 DNA: TGTGCCAGCAGCTTACGAGATAGTTACAATGAGCAGTTCTTC. Translated: CASSLRDSYNEQFF.

This chain connects TRBV7-2 to TRBJ2-1, with a weak D call TRBD2 (6 bases). V dropped 6 bases and J dropped 4 bases, with 10 bases sitting between them. This CDR3 contains 13 residues. Germline lookup yields CDR1 SGHTA and CDR2 FQGNSA. The CDR3 protein is CASRSGTYNEQFF. The CDR3 bases are TGTGCCAGCAGATCCGGGACTTACAATGAGCAGTTCTTC.

The DNA of the CDR3 is TGTGCCATCAGTGAGTCGGTTAGGGGGGCTGAGCAGTTCTTC. Translating gives CAISESVRGAEQFF. The chain recombines TRBV10-3 with TRBJ2-1, with D tentatively TRBD1 or TRBD2 (6 bases each). This CDR3 comprises 14 residues. Trimming took 0 bases from V and 9 from J, leaving 12 bases between them. The germline CDR1 and CDR2 sequences are ENHRY and SYGVKD.

V and J are TRBV5-6 and TRBJ2-5; weak D call: TRBD2 (5 bases). The CDR3 contains 12 residues. Germline V gene sequence: CDR1 SGHDT, CDR2 YYEEEE. The V end lost 4 bases, the J end lost 3 bases, and 7 bases lay between the germline ends. CDR3 DNA: TGTGCCAGCAGCCCGGGGAAAGAGACCCAGTACTTC. Protein product: CASSPGKETQYF.

The V call is TRBV6-1, the J call TRBJ1-6; tentatively, D is TRBD1 (5 bases). V was shortened by 6 bases and J by 0 bases, with 9 bases between the two germline ends. Germline values: CDR1 MNHNS, CDR2 SASEGT. The length of the CDR3 is 15 residues. CDR3 coding DNA: TGTGCCAGCAGGGGGGTGAGCTCCTATAATTCACCCCTCCACTTT. Its protein product is CASRGVSSYNSPLHF.

V gene TRBV30 combines with J gene TRBJ2-3; D is possibly TRBD1 (6 bases). CDR1 is GTSNPN and CDR2 is SVGIG in the germline V gene (reference sequence). V lost 2 bases and J 2 bases, leaving 11 bases between the germline ends. The CDR3 extends over 14 amino acids. CDR3 loop: CAWSLRDITDTQYF. Here the CDR3 DNA reads TGTGCCTGGAGTCTCCGGGACATCACAGATACGCAGTATTTT.

CDR3 DNA: TGTGCCATTCCGATTATCCAGGGGGCATACTATGGCTACACCTTC. Its protein product is CAIPIIQGAYYGYTF. This rearrangement joins TRBV6-1 to TRBJ1-2, with 8 bases identical to TRBD1. Germline V gives CDR1 MNHNS, CDR2 SASEGT. CDR3 size: 15 residues. With V trimmed by 10 bases and J by 3 bases, 13 bases remained unmatched.

J is TRBJ2-1 and V is TRBV6-6; TRBD2 is a possible D gene (6 bases). Germline CDR1 is MNHNY and CDR2 is SVGAGI (reference sequence). This CDR3 spans 14 amino acids. Deletions cut 4 bases from V and 2 bases from J, with 9 bases between. The CDR3 loop is CASSWGVTYNEQFF. CDR3 in DNA: TGTGCCAGCAGTTGGGGGGTGACCTACAATGAGCAGTTCTTC.

The chain links TRBV7-3 to TRBJ1-1, with D tentatively TRBD1 (6 bases). CDR3 length equals 17 residues. Trimming stripped 0 bases from V and 2 bases from J, with 16 bases between. Per the germline V gene, CDR1 is SGHTA and CDR2 is FQGTGA. CDR3 residues: CASSLTGVRGINTEAFF. As DNA, the CDR3 is TGTGCCAGCAGCTTAACTGGGGTAAGGGGGATAAACACTGAAGCTTTCTTT.

The rearrangement joins TRBV6-6 to TRBJ1-6; D gene uncertain. The germline V gene encodes CDR1 MNHNY and CDR2 SVGAGI (reference sequence). The CDR3 totals 13 residues. V was pared by 5 bases and J by 10 bases, with 12 bases between. CDR3 sequence (DNA): TGTGCCAGCAGTGGGATCTTAACCTCACCCCTCCACTTT. Translating it yields CASSGILTSPLHF.

The J gene is TRBJ2-7, the V gene TRBV13, with TRBD1 matching 9 bases. This CDR3 comprises 18 residues. Germline V lookup: CDR1 PRHDT, CDR2 FYEKMQ (reference sequence). With V trimmed by 0 bases and J by 3 bases, 12 bases remained unmatched. In nucleotides, the CDR3 is TGTGCCAGCAGCTTAGGCCCTTACGGGACAGGGAGGATCTACGAGCAGTACTTC. Amino acids: CASSLGPYGTGRIYEQYF.

This clone was observed once. The chain recombines TRBV11-3 with TRBJ2-1, with 9 bases fitting TRBD2. Germline loops: CDR1 SGHNT, CDR2 YENEEA. The CDR3 runs 15 residues. Trimming took 1 base from V and 5 from J; bases not matched to a gene: 3. The CDR3 DNA reads TGTGCCAGCAGCTTAGGCGGGGGGGCGGACAATGAGCAGTTCTTC. Protein: CASSLGGGADNEQFF.

J is TRBJ2-5 and V is TRBV5-4, with 9 nucleotides matching TRBD2. This CDR3 is 16 amino acids long. The junction had 8 bases not matched to a gene; V was cut back by 0 bases and J by 5 bases. Germline values: CDR1 SGHNT, CDR2 YYREEE (reference sequence). CDR3 in amino acids: CASSLDSAGGQETQYF. The CDR3 region has the DNA TGTGCCAGCAGCTTGGATTCCGCGGGGGGGCAGGAGACCCAGTACTTC.

J is TRBJ1-4 and V is TRBV4-2; D may be TRBD1 (6 bases). Trimming pared 4 bases from V and 0 bases from J, leaving 15 bases between. CDR1 is LGHNA and CDR2 is YNFKEQ in the germline V gene. The CDR3 extends over 17 amino acids. In DNA, the CDR3 is TGTGCCAGCAGCCTGGGACAAGGTTTGGCAACTAATGAAAAACTGTTTTTT. Translation: CASSLGQGLATNEKLFF.

The CDR3 spells CASSYPTLSGYTF. The CDR3 DNA is TGTGCCAGCAGTTACCCTACACTCTCTGGCTACACCTTC. The chain combines TRBV6-5 with TRBJ1-2; D is unclear. The germline V gene has CDR1 MNHEY and CDR2 SVGAGI. The V gene lost 2 bases and the J gene lost 7 bases, with 11 bases spanning the gap. The CDR3 has 13 amino acids.

This sequence joins TRBV11-1 and TRBJ2-3; a possible D gene is TRBD2 (5 bases). The CDR3 loop spans 14 amino acids. V was trimmed by 1 base and J by 3 bases, leaving 8 bases between them. The germline V gene has CDR1 SGHAT and CDR2 FQDESV (reference sequence). The CDR3 loop is CASSLVPGTDTQYF. CDR3 nucleotide sequence: TGTGCCAGCAGCTTAGTCCCGGGGACAGATACGCAGTATTTT.

The chain recombines TRBV5-6 with TRBJ2-2; D may match TRBD1 or TRBD2 (5 bases each). CDR3 size: 16 residues. V was trimmed by 4 bases and J by 2 bases, leaving 15 bases between them. Germline V gene data show CDR1 as SGHDT and CDR2 as YYEEEE. The CDR3 is CASSLAGTHNTGELFF. The CDR3 DNA reads TGTGCCAGCAGCCTGGCTGGGACCCACAACACCGGGGAGCTGTTTTTT.

The chain combines TRBV5-6 with TRBJ2-7; D could derive from TRBD1 or TRBD2 (6 bases each). V was cut by 0 bases and J by 1 base, with 14 bases left in between. This CDR3 has 16 amino acids. Per the germline V gene, CDR1 is SGHDT and CDR2 is YYEEEE. The CDR3 DNA sequence: TGTGCCAGCAGCTTGGCCGCGGGACACCGATCCTACGAGCAGTACTTC. It codes for CASSLAAGHRSYEQYF.

The chain combines TRBV7-9 with TRBJ1-2; D is unresolved. Germline V lookup: CDR1 SEHNR, CDR2 FQNEAQ (reference sequence). The V end lost 2 bases, the J end lost 3 bases, and 7 bases lay between the germline ends. This CDR3 has 13 residues. Here the CDR3 DNA reads TGTGCCAGCAGCTTACCTCGGTACTATGGCTACACCTTC. This codes for CASSLPRYYGYTF.

CDR3 nucleotide sequence: TGCAGTGCGGGAGGCCCCCCTGGGCAGTACTTC. It yields the protein CSAGGPPGQYF. The V and J genes are TRBV20-1 and TRBJ2-7; D may be TRBD2 (6 bases). Trimming cost V 6 bases and J 9 bases, with 15 bases left between them. Germline V gene data show CDR1 as DFQATT and CDR2 as SNEGSKA (reference sequence). This CDR3 comprises 11 residues.

The chain links TRBV5-1 to TRBJ1-1; 8 nucleotides line up with TRBD1. The CDR3 is 14 amino acids. After removal of 4 bases from V and 4 bases from J, the junction contained 6 bases not matched to a gene. The germline V gene has CDR1 SGHRS and CDR2 YFSETQ. CDR3 coding DNA: TGCGCCAGCAGCCTACAGGGGGTGAGCACTGAAGCTTTCTTT. Amino acid sequence: CASSLQGVSTEAFF.

The genes are TRBV7-9 and TRBJ1-3; D uncertain. Germline V gives CDR1 SEHNR, CDR2 FQNEAQ (reference sequence). The CDR3 totals 15 residues. Trimming removed 0 bases at V and 0 bases at J, with 6 bases between. The CDR3 coding sequence is TGTGCCAGCAGCTTAGCTGGCCTCTCTGGAAACACCATATATTTT. This translates into CASSLAGLSGNTIYF.

This chain connects TRBV7-2 to TRBJ2-5; D uncertain. TRBJ2-7 explains the end of the DNA better; the J call may be wrong. The length of the CDR3 is 15 residues. Germline CDR1 is SGHTA and CDR2 is FQGNSA. CDR3 amino acids: CASSFPPGRSYEQYF. In DNA form, the CDR3 reads TGTGCCAGCAGCTTCCCACCGGGCAGGTCCTACGAGCAGTACTTC.

This chain connects TRBV18 to TRBJ2-5, with 7 bases fitting TRBD1. The CDR3 loop spans 12 amino acids. Germline lookup yields CDR1 KGHSH and CDR2 LQKENI. The V and J ends lost 4 bases and 4 bases, in that order; junction bases with no gene match: 0. The CDR3 DNA follows: TGTGCCAGCTCACGGGACAGAGAGACCCAGTACTTC. Translation: CASSRDRETQYF.